These 25 T cell receptor beta chains were sequenced from one sample in a study of cytomegalovirus exposure and HLA in healthy donors. 13 Jbeta primers and 60 Vbeta primers were used for the PCR. TCRdb's table, derived via immunoSEQ multiplex PCR, lists solely in-frame clones and lacks some. The sample lists 70,000 to 100,000 clones, about four fifths occurring once. Specimen: PBMCs. These receptors were taken from a man aged 50-60 years in good health and CMV-seropositive.

The chain has TRBV7-2 and TRBJ1-3; no reliable D call. V dropped 1 base and J dropped 8 bases, with 12 bases sitting between them. This CDR3 region has 14 residues. Germline CDR1 is SGHTA and CDR2 is FQGNSA. The CDR3 is CASSLGSASDTIYF. The DNA of the CDR3 is TGTGCCAGCAGCTTAGGATCCGCCTCGGACACCATATATTTT.

On this clone itself: The junction departs from the called germline gene at one end, perhaps through a read error. The CDR3 bases are TGTTCCAGCTCTCGCGGCACCATGAACACTGAAGCTTTCTTT. It is translated as CSSSRGTMNTEAFF. The V call is TRBV7-9, the J call TRBJ1-1; D is undetermined. The CDR3 contains 14 residues. The germline V gene encodes CDR1 SEHNR and CDR2 FQNEAQ (reference sequence). Together with reference TRBV7-9 and TRBJ1-1, the CDR3 gives the full variable domain: DTGVSQNPRHKITKRGQNVTFRCDPISEHNRLYWYRQTLGQGPEFLTYFQNEAQLEKSRLLSDRFSAERPKGSFSTLEIQRTEQGDSAMYLCSSSRGTMNTEAFFGQGTRLTVV.

The sample holds a few counts of this clone. This chain connects TRBV5-4 to TRBJ2-3; D gene unclear. The CDR3 length is 14 residues. CDR1 and CDR2 from the germline V gene are SGHNT and YYREEE (reference sequence). The V end lost 0 bases, the J end lost 6 bases, and 11 bases lay between the germline ends. CDR3 loop: CASSLGARSDTQYF. In DNA, the CDR3 is TGTGCCAGCAGCTTGGGAGCTCGTAGCGATACGCAGTATTTT.

The chain combines TRBV4-2 with TRBJ1-3; D ambiguous. CDR1 LGHNA and CDR2 YNFKEQ come from the germline V gene. V lost 0 bases to trimming and J lost 9 bases, with 18 bases between them. This CDR3 spans 16 amino acids. The CDR3 DNA follows: TGTGCCAGCAGCCAAGAACGGATGGGCACGATGGGCACCATATATTTT. Residues: CASSQERMGTMGTIYF.

The CDR3 DNA reads as TGTGCCAGCAGCTTGGTAGGGGCAGACTATGGCTACACCTTC. Translating it yields CASSLVGADYGYTF. This sequence joins TRBV5-8 and TRBJ1-2, with D possibly matching TRBD1 (5 bases). The ends were cut back, 0 bases at V and 3 bases at J, with 9 bases in the middle. The length of the CDR3 is 14 residues. Germline CDR1 is SGHTS and CDR2 is YDEGEE.

This chain links TRBV5-1 with TRBJ2-1; 8 bases agree with TRBD2. The V gene's germline CDR1 is SGHRS and CDR2 YFSETQ. This CDR3 comprises 14 residues. V was clipped by 6 bases and J by 6 bases; unmatched bases: 8. The CDR3 nucleotides are TGCGCCAGCATGTACGGGAGGGCCTCCAATGAGCAGTTCTTC. Protein product: CASMYGRASNEQFF. The whole variable domain, filled in from reference TRBV5-1 and TRBJ2-1, reads KAGVTQTPRYLIKTRGQQVTLSCSPISGHRSVSWYQQTPGQGLQFLFEYFSETQRNKGNFPGRFSGRQFSNSRSEMNVSTLELGDSALYLCASMYGRASNEQFFGPGTRLTVL.

V usage is TRBV20-1 and J usage is TRBJ1-1; unclear D gene. V was trimmed by 1 base and J by 6 bases, leaving 3 bases between them. Germline loops: CDR1 DFQATT, CDR2 SNEGSKA (reference sequence). This CDR3 has 10 residues. The CDR3 region is CSARAAEAFF. In DNA, the CDR3 is TGCAGTGCTAGAGCCGCTGAAGCTTTCTTT.

The genes are TRBV7-2 and TRBJ2-5; 9 positions agree with TRBD1. Germline V lookup: CDR1 SGHTA, CDR2 FQGNSA. J gave up 4 bases and V 6 bases, and 9 bases lay outside the gene matches. CDR3 length equals 15 residues. The CDR3 here is CASRFMPGQGETQYF. The CDR3 DNA is TGTGCCAGCAGATTTATGCCGGGACAGGGAGAGACCCAGTACTTC.

The V call is TRBV30, the J call TRBJ2-7; 11 nucleotides align to TRBD1. Trimming took 8 bases from V and 10 from J; bases not matched to a gene: 13. The germline CDR1 and CDR2 sequences are GTSNPN and SVGIG (reference sequence). This CDR3 contains 13 residues. CDR3 residues: CAGSLGQGVSQYF. CDR3 nucleotide sequence: TGTGCCGGATCCCTGGGACAGGGGGTTAGCCAGTACTTC. Drawing the rest from reference TRBV30 and TRBJ2-7, the complete variable domain is SQTIHQWPATLVQPVGSPLSLECTVEGTSNPNLYWYRQAAGRGLQLLFYSVGIGQISSEVPQNLSASRPQDRQFILSSKKLLLSDSGFYLCAGSLGQGVSQYFGPGTRLTVT.

V and J are TRBV4-2 and TRBJ1-1; 7 bases fit TRBD1. Germline-derived CDR1 and CDR2 are LGHNA and YNFKEQ. The J segment lost 4 bases and the V segment lost 1 base, leaving 15 bases of the junction unmatched. The CDR3 is 18 residues long. The CDR3 DNA is TGTGCCAGCAGCCAAGTTGAGAGGGGACAGTCTGGGGGCACTGAAGCTTTCTTT. It translates to CASSQVERGQSGGTEAFF.

The chain is built from TRBV19 and TRBJ2-3, with 11 positions matching TRBD2. The CDR3 is 15 residues long. V lost 1 base to trimming and J lost 3 bases; unmatched junction nucleotides: 0. The V gene's germline CDR1 is LNHDA and CDR2 SQIVND (reference sequence). In DNA, the CDR3 is TGTGCCAGTAGTATAGCTAGCGGGAGGACAGATACGCAGTATTTT. Its translation: CASSIASGRTDTQYF.

The chain recombines TRBV7-9 with TRBJ2-1, with 12 bases fitting TRBD2. Trimming cost V 0 bases and J 6 bases; bases outside gene matches: 6. CDR1 and CDR2 from the germline V gene are SEHNR and FQNEAQ (reference sequence). The CDR3 consists of 17 residues. CDR3 in amino acids: CASSLARLAGVPNEQFF. Written as DNA, the CDR3 is TGTGCCAGCAGCTTAGCGAGACTAGCGGGAGTGCCCAATGAGCAGTTCTTC.

The V call is TRBV4-1, the J call TRBJ1-3, with a tentative D call TRBD1 (6 bases). V dropped 0 bases and J dropped 3 bases, with 12 bases sitting between them. Germline CDR1 MGHRA, CDR2 YSYEKL. The CDR3 runs to 16 residues. Written as DNA, the CDR3 is TGCGCCAGCAGCCAAGACGGGGGGCGAAATGGAAACACCATATATTTT. Translation gives CASSQDGGRNGNTIYF.

This clone was seen a handful of times. V is TRBV14 and J is TRBJ2-1, with D perhaps TRBD1 (6 bases). Per the germline V gene, CDR1 is SGHDN and CDR2 is FVKESK. Between the trimmed V and J ends, which lost 0 bases and 5 bases, there was a span of 8 bases. CDR3 length: 14 residues. Here the CDR3 reads CASSQDWTDNEQFF. The CDR3 coding sequence is TGTGCCAGCAGCCAAGATTGGACAGACAATGAGCAGTTCTTC.

As regards this clone: One end of the junction varies from germline; a read error may be responsible. The chain uses TRBV10-2 and TRBJ2-7; 10 positions agree with TRBD1. The germline V gene encodes CDR1 WSHSY and CDR2 SAAADI. This CDR3 spans 13 amino acids. DNA for the CDR3: TGCGCCAGCAAACGGGACAGGGGTTACGAGCGGTACTTC. It is translated as CASKRDRGYERYF.

In DNA form, the CDR3 reads TGTGCCAGCAGCAAAGGTGAGAGCAGGAATGGCTACACCTTC. Its protein product is CASSKGESRNGYTF. The rearrangement joins TRBV21-1 to TRBJ1-2; TRBD1 is taken as the D call from the table, unchecked against the DNA. TRBV21-1 is shown as a pseudogene. This CDR3 contains 14 residues.

This chain uses TRBV7-9 with TRBJ1-2, with TRBD1 matching 7 bases. The CDR3 runs to 15 residues. Germline V lookup: CDR1 SEHNR, CDR2 FQNEAQ (reference sequence). V dropped 5 bases and J dropped 2; count of bases not matched to a gene: 8. In nucleotides, the CDR3 is TGTGCCAGCAGCACAAGGGACAGCGAAAACTATGGCTACACCTTC. Its protein product is CASSTRDSENYGYTF.

This chain connects TRBV7-9 to TRBJ1-1; unclear D gene. This CDR3 is built from 13 residues. Trimming stripped 2 bases from V and 5 bases from J, with 9 bases between. Per germline, CDR1 SEHNR and CDR2 FQNEAQ (reference sequence). The CDR3 sequence: CASSLWGGTEAFF. The DNA for the CDR3 is TGTGCCAGCAGCTTATGGGGAGGGACTGAAGCTTTCTTT.

The CDR3 coding sequence is TGCGCCAGCAGCTTGAGTAGCGGGAGTAGGTTTGGAGATACGCAGTATTTT. Its translation: CASSLSSGSRFGDTQYF. The genes are TRBV5-1 and TRBJ2-3, with 9 bases aligning to TRBD2. The CDR3 has 17 amino acids. In germline, CDR1 is SGHRS, CDR2 YFSETQ. The V segment lost 1 base and the J segment 5 bases; nucleotides outside the gene matches: 11.

The chain employs TRBV30 and TRBJ2-7, with 8 bases fitting TRBD1. The CDR3 length is 12 residues. Germline values: CDR1 GTSNPN, CDR2 SVGIG (reference sequence). The V gene end was trimmed by 5 bases and the J gene end by 1 base; junction bases not matched to a gene: 1. This CDR3 reads CAWGQGSYEQYF. The CDR3 nucleotides read TGTGCCTGGGGACAGGGATCCTACGAGCAGTACTTC.

The chain has TRBV6-5 and TRBJ2-7; 9 bases match TRBD2. CDR1 MNHEY and CDR2 SVGAGI come from the germline V gene. Unmatched junction bases numbered 1, after V lost 1 base and J lost 0 bases. The length of the CDR3 is 15 residues. CDR3 in amino acids: CASSYLREGSYEQYF. The CDR3, as DNA: TGTGCCAGCAGTTACTTGCGGGAGGGCTCCTACGAGCAGTACTTC.

The chain couples TRBV5-1 to TRBJ2-2, with no clear D. Trimming removed 4 bases at V and 6 bases at J, with 19 bases between. The CDR3 length is 16 residues. The germline CDR1 and CDR2 sequences are SGHRS and YFSETQ. The CDR3 is CASSPRNSLGAGELFF. CDR3 DNA: TGCGCCAGCAGCCCCCGTAACAGCCTCGGCGCCGGGGAGCTGTTTTTT.

The rearrangement uses TRBV11-3 and TRBJ2-3, with 8 bases matching TRBD2. J lost 3 bases, V lost 5 bases, and 4 bases had no gene match. The CDR3 runs 14 residues. Germline V lookup: CDR1 SGHNT, CDR2 YENEEA. CDR3: CASSLGLATDTQYF. The CDR3 DNA reads as TGTGCCAGCAGCCTAGGACTAGCTACAGATACGCAGTATTTT.

CDR3: CAGTRQLLETQYF. For the CDR3, the DNA is TGTGCCGGGACTAGACAGCTTCTCGAGACCCAGTACTTC. The chain is built from TRBV2 and TRBJ2-5; 8 positions match TRBD2. Looked up from germline, CDR1 is SNHLY and CDR2 is FYNNEI. J was trimmed by 5 bases and V by 11 bases; bases with no gene match: 10. The CDR3 is 13 residues long.

V usage is TRBV6-7 and J usage is TRBJ2-1, with 11 bases lining up with TRBD1. TRBV6-7 falls under the ORF class, with uncertain function. The ends lost 3 bases at V and 5 bases at J; junction bases unmatched: 6. The CDR3 runs 16 residues. Here the CDR3 DNA reads TGTGCCAGCAGTTATAATGGACAGGGGGCGGACAATGAGCAGTTCTTC. Protein: CASSYNGQGADNEQFF.